This record looks at one TCR beta chain sequence and its context. These data belong to a study of control samples from healthy donors and cancer patients. Data came from immunoSEQ multiplex PCR; TCRdb stores just in-frame clones and leaves some out. The repertoire holds 80,000 or so clones, with 94% as singletons. CDR1 is LGHNT, CDR2 FRNRAP, per germline. The CDR3 runs to 13 residues. V gave up 3 bases and J gave up 3 bases, with 9 bases separating them. Sequencing used blood. The chain combines TRBV12-5 with TRBJ2-7; D remains ambiguous. This sequence originates from a woman aged 35 to 49 in good health. CDR3 in amino acids: CASGLPDGYEQYF. The CDR3 coding sequence is TGTGCTAGTGGTTTACCGGACGGCTACGAGCAGTACTTC.